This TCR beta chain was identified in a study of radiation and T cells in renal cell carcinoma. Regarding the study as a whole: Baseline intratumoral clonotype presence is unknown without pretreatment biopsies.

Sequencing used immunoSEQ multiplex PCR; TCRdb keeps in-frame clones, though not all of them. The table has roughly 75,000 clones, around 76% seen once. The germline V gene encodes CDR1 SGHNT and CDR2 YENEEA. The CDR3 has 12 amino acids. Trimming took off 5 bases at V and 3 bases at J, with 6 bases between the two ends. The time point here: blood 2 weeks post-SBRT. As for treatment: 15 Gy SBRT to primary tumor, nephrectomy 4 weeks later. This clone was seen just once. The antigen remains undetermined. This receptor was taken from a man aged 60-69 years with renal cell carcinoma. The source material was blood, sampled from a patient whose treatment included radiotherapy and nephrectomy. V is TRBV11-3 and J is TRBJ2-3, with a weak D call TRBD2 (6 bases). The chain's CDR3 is CASSGRTDTQYF. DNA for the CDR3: TGTGCCAGCAGCGGGAGGACAGATACGCAGTATTTT.